This TCR beta chain was recorded in a study of T cells in Graves' hyperthyroidism and ophthalmopathy. In germline, CDR1 is LGHDT, CDR2 YNNKEL (reference sequence). This CDR3 has 16 residues. V trimming: 1 base; J trimming: 3 bases; junction bases outside the gene matches: 5. With duration under 3 months, ophthalmopathy was active: Clinical Activity Score at least 3, NOSPECS at least 4. Diagnosing involved the use of clinical symptoms, serum thyroxine and TRAb, thyroid ultrasound and orbital computed tomography. PBMCs were collected from an approximately 9.5 ml volume of fresh peripheral blood. TCR beta CDR3 sequences were amplified from RNA transcripts. A set of HTBI primers served as the primers for a first-round RT-PCR of the TCR CDR3. TCRdb itself ran the multiplex PCR reads through MiXCR, one entry per CDR3 protein. The table has about 610,000 distinct CDR3 sequences, about 15% seen once. This clonotype was seen once. The antigen is unknown.

Points from the study as a whole: Blood also carried most thyroid clonotypes expanded above 0.001.

The sample taken for sequencing was blood. The clonotype originates from a woman aged 40 to 50 with Graves' ophthalmopathy. This chain joins TRBV3-1 and TRBJ2-2; 7 bases agree with TRBD2. The CDR3 here is CASSQGLAAYTGELFF. CDR3 DNA sequence: TGTGCCAGCAGCCAAGGGCTAGCGGCCTACACCGGGGAGCTGTTTTTT.